The clone carrying this T cell receptor beta chain was observed a few times. Its antigen is as yet unknown. cDNA prepared by RNA extraction and subsequent reverse transcription served as the template for sequencing. Measured with immunoSEQ multiplex PCR; TCRdb has only the in-frame clones, and not every one. The sample includes 110,000 to 150,000 clones, roughly 54% of them seen just once. In germline, CDR1 is SQVTM, CDR2 ANQGSEA. The CDR3 is made up of 14 amino acids. The J segment lost 1 base and the V segment lost 8 bases, leaving 8 bases of the junction unmatched. This entry belongs to a study of CD8+ T cells in alopecia areata. Broader study findings: In scalp, tofacitinib significantly decreased clonality and expanded CD8+ clones among the top 100. Mice showed TCR sharing more clearly than patients did, possibly owing to HLA.

This sample's treatment: oral pan-JAK inhibitor, 5-10 mg twice daily. The researchers isolated CD4+ and CD8+ T cells from PBMCs by sorting. This clonotype originated in a human donor with alopecia areata. The J gene is TRBJ1-2, the V gene TRBV29-1; 9 positions match TRBD1. Sequenced here: CD8+ T cells sorted from blood, sampled at week 4, from a patient treated with tofacitinib. CDR3 sequence: CSIGDRDRNYGYTF. CDR3 DNA sequence: TGCAGCATAGGGGACAGGGATCGTAACTATGGCTACACCTTC.